The rows below give T cell receptor beta chains drawn from one sample of a study of identifying expanded T cells in peripheral blood. The repertoire was sequenced with immunoSEQ multiplex PCR; TCRdb's copy has only in-frame clones and lacks some. The sample shows more than 95,000 clones, around four fifths of them seen only once. The source material was blood. These receptors all come from a person aged 18-70 years in good health. The CDR3 runs from the conserved cysteine through the conserved F or W. The D gene is left open where the match is weak. Expanded clones get a size class; other rows say once, few or many, or leave the size out.

j_call clone_size d_call v_call cdr3_nt cdr3_aa
TRBJ1-4 - - TRBV27 TGTGCCAGCAGTTCTACAGGGCTAGGGTCGGATGAAAAACTGTTTTTT CASSSTGLGSDEKLFF
TRBJ1-1 - - TRBV25-1 TGTGCCACCCAAAGTTCGCAGACCACTGAAGCTTTCTTT CATQSSQTTEAFF
TRBJ1-4 - - TRBV15 TGTGCCACCAGCAGTCCCGAATCGGACAAACTGTTTTTT CATSSPESDKLFF
TRBJ2-5 - - TRBV4-1 TGCGCCAGCAGCCAAGATATAGAGACCCAGTACTTC CASSQDIETQYF
TRBJ1-4 once - TRBV7-9 TGTGCCAGCAGCCTGTTTGGCGGGGCGGCTAATGAAAAACTGTTTTTT CASSLFGGAANEKLFF
TRBJ1-3 once - TRBV30 TGTGCCTGGGCACTCAATACGGGAAACACCATATATTTT CAWALNTGNTIYF
TRBJ1-6 once TRBD1 TRBV5-6 TGTGCCAGCAGCTTTTCAGGGACAGGGCTTCGCTCACCCCCCCACTTT CASSFSGTGLRSPPHF
TRBJ1-1 - - TRBV4-1 TGCGCCAGCAGCCAAGGCAGGGTAGGGAACACTGAAGCTTTCTTT CASSQGRVGNTEAFF
TRBJ1-4 - - TRBV7-8 TGTGCCAGCAGCTTAGGGTTCTCCCCGAGAGAAAAACTGTTTTTT CASSLGFSPREKLFF
TRBJ2-7 - TRBD1 TRBV27 TGTGCCAGCAGACCCTGGGACAGTTCCTACGAGCAGTACTTC CASRPWDSSYEQYF
TRBJ2-5 - - TRBV15 TGTGCCACCAGCAGAGATAGTCGAGAGACCCAGTACTTC CATSRDSRETQYF
TRBJ1-4 - - TRBV2 TGTGCCAGCAGGGAAAAAACTGAAAAACTGTTTTTT CASREKTEKLFF
TRBJ1-3 - TRBD1 TRBV14 TGTGCCAGCAGCCGGGCAGGGGGCACGAGGGGAAACACCATATATTTT CASSRAGGTRGNTIYF
TRBJ1-2 - - TRBV27 TGTGCCAGCAGTTTCTGGGGGCAGAATGGCTACACCTTC CASSFWGQNGYTF
TRBJ2-7 - TRBD1 TRBV7-7 TGTGCCAGCAGCTCCGGGACAGCTAACGAGCAGTACTTC CASSSGTANEQYF
TRBJ2-3 - - TRBV6-1 TGTGCCAGCAGCCTGGACTATAGCTCCACAGATACGCAGTATTTT CASSLDYSSTDTQYF
TRBJ1-2 - - TRBV9 TGTGCCAGCAGCCCAGGTGGGACCCTGAACTATGGCTACACCTTC CASSPGGTLNYGYTF
TRBJ1-2 - TRBD1 TRBV5-1 TGCGCCAGCAGCTGGGGACAGGGGTCCTCTTATGGCTACACCTTC CASSWGQGSSYGYTF
TRBJ1-3 - - TRBV7-9 TGTGCCAGCAGGGGGCCCCCAGGGGCTGGAAACACCATATATTTT CASRGPPGAGNTIYF
TRBJ1-3 - TRBD1 TRBV7-6 TGTGCCAGCAGCTTATGGGCTTATACCGGGACAGGGAAAAGCTCTGGAAACACCATATATTTT CASSLWAYTGTGKSSGNTIYF
TRBJ1-6 - - TRBV9 TGTGCCAGCAGCGTGGGGCCCTCCAATTCACCCCTCCACTTT CASSVGPSNSPLHF
TRBJ2-3 - - TRBV5-6 TGTGCCAGCAGCTTACAGGGACCCACAGATACGCAGTATTTT CASSLQGPTDTQYF
TRBJ1-6 - - TRBV6-5 TGTGCCAGCAGTTGGGCCCCGGCCCAGAATTCACCCCTCCACTTT CASSWAPAQNSPLHF
TRBJ2-3 - TRBD1 TRBV6-6 TGTGCCAGCAGTCCAGCCCGGACAGGCCGCACAGATACGCAGTATTTT CASSPARTGRTDTQYF
TRBJ1-2 - - TRBV2 TGTGCCAGCATCAAGAGGCTCCCTCTCCGAGGCTATGGCTACACCTTC CASIKRLPLRGYGYTF
TRBJ1-1 - - TRBV19 TGTGCCAGTAGCAAGACCCAGATGAACACTGAAGCTTTCTTT CASSKTQMNTEAFF
TRBJ2-5 - - TRBV9 TGTGCCAGCAGCGTCAAGGGGAGGAAAGAGACCCAGTACTTC CASSVKGRKETQYF
TRBJ2-1 - TRBD1 TRBV11-3 TGTGCCAGCAGCTTAGTGGGACAGGGGGCGACTGAGCAGTTCTTC CASSLVGQGATEQFF
TRBJ2-7 - - TRBV18 TGTGCCAGCTCACCGTTCGACGGAACCTACGAGCAGTACTTC CASSPFDGTYEQYF
TRBJ1-2 - - TRBV7-2 TGTGCCAGCAGCCCGAGCCCCGGCCTCGGGCTCTATGGCTACACCTTC CASSPSPGLGLYGYTF
TRBJ1-6 - - TRBV28 TGTGCCAGCCGGGAAGAGCGGGGCGCGATGGTCCTCCACTTT CASREERGAMVLHF
TRBJ1-3 - - TRBV7-9 TGTGCCAGCAGCTCCTACGGAGGTTACTCTGGAAACACCATATATTTT CASSSYGGYSGNTIYF
TRBJ1-4 - - TRBV18 TGTGCCAGCTCTCGAGGGGGAACTAATGAAAAACTGTTTTTT CASSRGGTNEKLFF
TRBJ1-1 - - TRBV9 TGTGCCAGCGGGGGTCGGGACACTGAAGCTTTCTTT CASGGRDTEAFF
TRBJ2-5 - - TRBV27 TGTGCCAGCAGTTTAGGAGAATTCGGGACCCAGTACTTC CASSLGEFGTQYF
TRBJ1-2 - - TRBV2 TGTGCCAGCGGGGGGGAATTCAACCGTCATAACTATGGCTACACCTTC CASGGEFNRHNYGYTF
TRBJ1-2 - TRBD1 TRBV7-9 TGTGCCAGCAGCTCCCCGAACCGACAGGGACCTCAGGGCTACACCTTC CASSSPNRQGPQGYTF
TRBJ1-5 - - TRBV29-1 TGCAGCGTTCGCGGGGACGGGAATCAGCCCCAGCATTTT CSVRGDGNQPQHF